Detailed here is one T cell receptor beta chain. Its target is not known. This CDR3 is 13 amino acids long. Deletions cut 7 bases from V and 8 bases from J, with 17 bases between. This sample was taken from a study of identical twins. TCRdb ran MiXCR on the 5' RACE reads and lists one entry per CDR3 protein. The sample has about 890,000 distinct CDR3 sequences, 10% to 15% seen once; the top ten hold 1.5% to 2%. Regarding the study as a whole: A cross-sectional statistical analysis, not follow-up of the same donors, supported the conclusions. Abundant beta clonotypes from cord blood had fewer insertions, unlike memory repertoires, which showed none.

These sequences were also reported in another study, on yellow fever vaccine responses in identical twins.

The sequence was collected from a woman between 18 and 30 years old in good health. The chain uses TRBV12-3 or TRBV12-4 and TRBJ1-2, with TRBD1 as a possible D gene (5 bases). Input material: PBMCs. The CDR3 sequence is CASTKKRGDGYTF. Here the CDR3 DNA reads TGTGCCAGCACCAAAAAAAGAGGGGACGGCTACACCTTC.